This TCR beta chain was obtained from a study of blood T cell repertoires in COVID-19. Study overall: PBMCs, B-cell-depleted T cells, or T cells were the source of the cDNA or gDNA that made up the material.

In the original analysis: Estimated nucleated cell counts came from reference gene primer amplification. Assay: immunoSEQ multiplex PCR; the TCRdb copy retains only in-frame clones and omits some. V, J and clone size reflect that table, while D and trimming were determined from the DNA. The profile shows hundreds of thousands of clones, approximately 90% of them singletons. Germline CDR1 WSHSY, CDR2 SAAADI. V shed 4 bases and J shed 4 bases, with 7 bases lying between them. This CDR3 contains 12 residues. Participants spanned ages about 18 to 100 years and resided in 20 to 30 US areas. Cohorts were determined from participant-reported clinical history.

The TCR was taken from a woman aged 18-29 years with acute COVID-19. Sequencing input: PBMCs or T cells enriched from blood (not recorded which). This chain joins TRBV10-2 and TRBJ2-5; D may be TRBD2 (6 bases). The CDR3: CASSVGGETQYF. The CDR3 DNA reads TGCGCCAGCAGTGTGGGAGGAGAGACCCAGTACTTC.